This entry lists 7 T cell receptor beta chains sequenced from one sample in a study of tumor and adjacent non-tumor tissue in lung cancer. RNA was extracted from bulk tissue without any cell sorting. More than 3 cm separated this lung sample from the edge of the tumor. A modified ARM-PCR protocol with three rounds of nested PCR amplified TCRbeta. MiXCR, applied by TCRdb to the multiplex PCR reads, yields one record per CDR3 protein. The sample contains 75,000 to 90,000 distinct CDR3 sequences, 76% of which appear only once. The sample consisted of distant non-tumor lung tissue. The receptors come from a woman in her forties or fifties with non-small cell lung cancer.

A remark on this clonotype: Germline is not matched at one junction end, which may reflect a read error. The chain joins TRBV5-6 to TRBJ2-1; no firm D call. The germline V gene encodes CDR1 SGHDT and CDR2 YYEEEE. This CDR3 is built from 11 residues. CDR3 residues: CTSSFSSEQFF. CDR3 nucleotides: TGTACCAGCAGCTTTTCGAGTGAGCAGTTCTTC.

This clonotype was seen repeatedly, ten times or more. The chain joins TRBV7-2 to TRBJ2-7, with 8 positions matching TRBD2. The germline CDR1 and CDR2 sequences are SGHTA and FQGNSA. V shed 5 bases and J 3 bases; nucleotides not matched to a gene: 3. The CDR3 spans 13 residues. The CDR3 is CASSRTSIYEQYF. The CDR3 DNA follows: TGTGCCAGCAGCAGGACTAGCATCTACGAGCAGTACTTC.

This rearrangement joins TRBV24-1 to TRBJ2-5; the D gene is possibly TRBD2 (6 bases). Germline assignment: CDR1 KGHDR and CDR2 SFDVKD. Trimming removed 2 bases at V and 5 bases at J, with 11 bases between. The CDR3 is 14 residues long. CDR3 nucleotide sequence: TGTGCCACCAGTGATTCGGGGGAAAGGGAGACCCAGTACTTC. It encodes CATSDSGERETQYF.

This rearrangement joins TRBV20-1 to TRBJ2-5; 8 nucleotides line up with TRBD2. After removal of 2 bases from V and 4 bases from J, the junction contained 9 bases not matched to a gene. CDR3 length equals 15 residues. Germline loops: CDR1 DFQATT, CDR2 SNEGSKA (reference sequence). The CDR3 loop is CSARSLTSELETQYF. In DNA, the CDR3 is TGCAGTGCTAGATCCCTGACTAGCGAGTTAGAGACCCAGTACTTC.

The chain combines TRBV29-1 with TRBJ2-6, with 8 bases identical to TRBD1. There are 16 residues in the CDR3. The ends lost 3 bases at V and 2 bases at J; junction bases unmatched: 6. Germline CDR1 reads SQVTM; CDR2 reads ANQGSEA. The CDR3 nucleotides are TGCAGCGTTGAGGGGGACAGGTGTCCTGGGGCCAACGTCCTGACTTTC. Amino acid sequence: CSVEGDRCPGANVLTF.

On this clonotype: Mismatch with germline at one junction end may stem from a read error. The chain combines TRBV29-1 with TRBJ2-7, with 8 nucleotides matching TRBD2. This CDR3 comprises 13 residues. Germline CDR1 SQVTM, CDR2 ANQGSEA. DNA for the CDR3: TGCGGCGCCACGGGACTAGTCTTCGACGAGCATTACTTC. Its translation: CGATGLVFDEHYF.

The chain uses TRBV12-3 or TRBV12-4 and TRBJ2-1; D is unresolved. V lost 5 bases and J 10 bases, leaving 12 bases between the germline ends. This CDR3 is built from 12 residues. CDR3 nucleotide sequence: TGTGCCAGCAGTCTAAGGCTGGTCGAGCAGTTCTTC. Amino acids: CASSLRLVEQFF.